One sample yielded the 10 T cell receptor beta chains listed below, sequenced in a study of CD8+ T cells in alopecia areata. Treatment meaning: oral pan-JAK inhibitor, 5-10 mg twice daily. RNA was isolated and reverse transcribed to cDNA, the sequencing template. The repertoire was sequenced with immunoSEQ multiplex PCR; TCRdb's copy has only in-frame clones and lacks some. This table holds about 210,000 clones, under 40% found once. The starting material was CD4+ T cells sorted from blood, obtained at roughly week 30, from a patient treated with tofacitinib. Receptors originate from a human donor with alopecia areata.

This chain connects TRBV25-1 to TRBJ2-7, with D possibly called TRBD1 or TRBD2 (6 bases each). The CDR3 covers 13 residues. Germline lookup yields CDR1 MGHDK and CDR2 SYGVNS. V was pared by 2 bases and J by 5 bases, with 10 bases between. Written as DNA, the CDR3 is TGTGCCAGCAGTGAAGGGGGGCTCGACGAGCAGTACTTC. It codes for CASSEGGLDEQYF.

The chain links TRBV5-1 to TRBJ2-4; D remains ambiguous. In germline, CDR1 is SGHRS, CDR2 YFSETQ. V dropped 4 bases and J dropped 0 bases, with 8 bases sitting between them. This CDR3 region has 14 residues. As DNA, the CDR3 is TGCGCCAGCAGCCTAGGCCCAGCCAAAAACATTCAGTACTTC. This sequence encodes CASSLGPAKNIQYF.

The gene calls are TRBV27 and TRBJ1-2, with a weak D call TRBD1 (6 bases). Trimming pared 2 bases from V and 7 bases from J, leaving 11 bases between. This CDR3 spans 13 amino acids. Germline V gene lookup returns CDR1 MNHEY and CDR2 SMNVEV (reference sequence). The CDR3 DNA sequence: TGTGCCAGCAGTTTAAGGGGGGGGCGTGGCTACACCTTC. Amino acids: CASSLRGGRGYTF.

This clone was picked up a small number of times. V usage is TRBV5-1 and J usage is TRBJ1-1, with unresolved D. This CDR3 spans 13 amino acids. Germline-derived CDR1 and CDR2 are SGHRS and YFSETQ. Trimming pared 0 bases from V and 6 bases from J, leaving 9 bases between. The CDR3 bases are TGCGCCAGCAGCTTGGGTACGGAACCTGAAGCTTTCTTT. Protein product: CASSLGTEPEAFF. Drawing the rest from reference TRBV5-1 and TRBJ1-1, the complete variable domain is KAGVTQTPRYLIKTRGQQVTLSCSPISGHRSVSWYQQTPGQGLQFLFEYFSETQRNKGNFPGRFSGRQFSNSRSEMNVSTLELGDSALYLCASSLGTEPEAFFGQGTRLTVV.

This clone was found many times. The rearrangement links TRBV14 to TRBJ2-1, with D unresolved. Trimming took off 2 bases at V and 4 bases at J, with 12 bases between the two ends. There are 15 residues in the CDR3. Germline V gene lookup returns CDR1 SGHDN and CDR2 FVKESK. The CDR3 spells CASSQRLAYYNEQFF. CDR3 nucleotide sequence: TGTGCCAGCAGCCAACGACTCGCTTATTACAATGAGCAGTTCTTC.

This rearrangement joins TRBV5-4 to TRBJ1-2, with D possibly matching TRBD1 (5 bases). The germline gives CDR1 SGHNT, CDR2 YYREEE (reference sequence). V shed 0 bases and J shed 5 bases, with 5 bases lying between them. CDR3 length: 12 amino acids. The CDR3 coding sequence is TGTGCCAGCAGCTTGGGACAGTATGGCTACACCTTC. Amino acid sequence: CASSLGQYGYTF.

The chain joins TRBV7-3 to TRBJ2-1; 7 nucleotides agree with TRBD1. In germline, CDR1 is SGHTA, CDR2 FQGTGA. The trim removed 5 bases at V and 9 bases at J, leaving 10 bases unmatched. The length of the CDR3 is 14 residues. CDR3 amino acids: CASSPADRSVEQFF. The CDR3 nucleotides are TGTGCCAGCAGCCCGGCGGACAGGTCAGTTGAGCAGTTCTTC.

This clone appeared a few times. J is TRBJ1-3 and V is TRBV10-3; D might be TRBD1 (5 bases). The CDR3 runs to 15 residues. Germline CDR1 ENHRY, CDR2 SYGVKD. Trimming cost V 2 bases and J 4 bases, with 12 bases left between them. The CDR3 spells CAISEGGAGGNTIYF. The DNA for the CDR3 is TGTGCCATCAGTGAGGGAGGGGCAGGAGGAAACACCATATATTTT.

Points on this clone: The same CDR3 arises from other DNA sequences in this sample as well. The chain combines TRBV5-6 with TRBJ2-5, with 7 bases fitting TRBD1. V was clipped by 0 bases and J by 1 base; unmatched bases: 3. The CDR3 runs 15 residues. Germline assignment: CDR1 SGHDT and CDR2 YYEEEE. The CDR3 sequence: CASSLGTGLQETQYF. The CDR3 DNA follows: TGTGCCAGCAGCTTGGGGACAGGCCTCCAAGAGACCCAGTACTTC.

The chain recombines TRBV6-5 with TRBJ2-7; 10 bases map to TRBD1. CDR3 length: 14 residues. Germline loops: CDR1 MNHEY, CDR2 SVGAGI. Unmatched junction bases numbered 5, after V lost 6 bases and J lost 3 bases. CDR3 loop: CASRRTGGLYEQYF. The DNA for the CDR3 is TGTGCCAGCAGGCGGACAGGGGGGCTCTACGAGCAGTACTTC.